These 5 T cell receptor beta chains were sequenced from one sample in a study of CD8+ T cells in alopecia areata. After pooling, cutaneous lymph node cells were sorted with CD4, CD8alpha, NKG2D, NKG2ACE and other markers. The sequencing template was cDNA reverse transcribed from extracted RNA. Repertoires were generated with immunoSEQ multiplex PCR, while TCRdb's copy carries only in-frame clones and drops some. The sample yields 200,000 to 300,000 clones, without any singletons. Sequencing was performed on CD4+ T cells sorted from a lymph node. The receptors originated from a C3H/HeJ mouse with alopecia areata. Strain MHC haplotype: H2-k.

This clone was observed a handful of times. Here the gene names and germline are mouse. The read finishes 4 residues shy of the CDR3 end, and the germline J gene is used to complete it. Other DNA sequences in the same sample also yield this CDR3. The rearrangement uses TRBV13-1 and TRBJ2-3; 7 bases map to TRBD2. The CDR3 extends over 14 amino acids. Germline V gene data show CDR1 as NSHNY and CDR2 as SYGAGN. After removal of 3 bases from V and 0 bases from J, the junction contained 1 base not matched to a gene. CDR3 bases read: TGTGCCAGCAGTGGGGGGGGGAGTGCAGAA. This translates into CASSGGGSAE. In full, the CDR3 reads CASSGGGSAETLYF.

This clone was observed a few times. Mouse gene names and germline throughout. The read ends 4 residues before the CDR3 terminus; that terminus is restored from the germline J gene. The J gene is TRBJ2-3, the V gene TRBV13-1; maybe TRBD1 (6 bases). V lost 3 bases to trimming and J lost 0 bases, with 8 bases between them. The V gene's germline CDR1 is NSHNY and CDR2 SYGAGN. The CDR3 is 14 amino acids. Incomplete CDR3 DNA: TGTGCCAGCAGTGCGGGACACAGTGCAGAA. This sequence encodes CASSAGHSAE. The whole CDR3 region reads CASSAGHSAETLYF.

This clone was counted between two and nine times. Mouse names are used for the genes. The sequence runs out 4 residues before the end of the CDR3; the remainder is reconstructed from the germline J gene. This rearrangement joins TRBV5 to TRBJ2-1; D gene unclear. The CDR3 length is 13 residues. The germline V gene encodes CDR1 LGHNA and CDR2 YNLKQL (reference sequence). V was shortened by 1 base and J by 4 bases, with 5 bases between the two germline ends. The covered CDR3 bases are TGTGCCAGCAGCCAAGCCAGGTATGCT. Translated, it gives CASSQARYA. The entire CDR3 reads CASSQARYAEQFF.

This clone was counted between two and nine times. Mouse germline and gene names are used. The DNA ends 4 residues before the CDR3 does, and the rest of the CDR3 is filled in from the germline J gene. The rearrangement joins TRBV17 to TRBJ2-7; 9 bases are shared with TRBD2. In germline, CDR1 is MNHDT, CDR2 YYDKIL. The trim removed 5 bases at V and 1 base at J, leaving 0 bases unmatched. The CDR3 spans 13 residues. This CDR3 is CASSGTGSYEQYF. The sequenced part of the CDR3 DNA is TGTGCTAGCAGTGGGACTGGGTCCTAT.

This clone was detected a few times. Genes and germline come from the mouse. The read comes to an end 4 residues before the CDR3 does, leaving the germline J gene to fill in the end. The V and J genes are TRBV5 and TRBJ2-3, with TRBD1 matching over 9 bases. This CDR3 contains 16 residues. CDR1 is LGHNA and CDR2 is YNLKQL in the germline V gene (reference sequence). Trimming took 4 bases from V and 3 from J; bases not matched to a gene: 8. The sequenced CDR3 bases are TGTGCCAGCAGCCCCACAGGGGGCGCGGGGGCAGAA. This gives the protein CASSPTGGAGAE. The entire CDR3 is CASSPTGGAGAETLYF.